These T cell receptor beta chains were read from a single sample in a study of T cells in Graves' hyperthyroidism and ophthalmopathy. TCRdb called the multiplex PCR reads again in MiXCR, with one record for every CDR3 protein. The sample lists about 400,000 distinct CDR3 sequences, over 12% occurring once. The sample taken for sequencing was blood. The receptors were sampled from a woman aged 60-75 years with Graves' ophthalmopathy. Each CDR3 is given with its conserved first and last residue. A D gene is named only where the DNA matches it firmly. Not every row has a clone size; where given, it reads once, few, many or a size class.

clone size	CDR3 length	J gene	D gene	V gene	CDR3 DNA	CDR3 protein
few	18	TRBJ2-1	TRBD2	TRBV11-2	TGTGCCAGCAGCTTAGGCCCGGGACTAGCGGGAGGACACAATGAGCAGTTCTTC	CASSLGPGLAGGHNEQFF
-	15	TRBJ2-4	-	TRBV9	TGTGCCAGCAGCGTAGGTCTAACCCTTCAAAACATTCAGTACTTC	CASSVGLTLQNIQYF
many	14	TRBJ2-1	-	TRBV20-1	TGCAGTGCTAGTAAAGGGACGGCCGTCAATGAGCAGTTCTTC	CSASKGTAVNEQFF
many	15	TRBJ1-4	-	TRBV28	TGTGCCAGCAGTCCGACCGGGAAAAAGGGTGAAAAACTGTTTTTT	CASSPTGKKGEKLFF
many	15	TRBJ2-3	-	TRBV7-2	TGTGCCAGCAGCTTAGCGCAAGGCAGCACAGATACGCAGTATTTT	CASSLAQGSTDTQYF
once	15	TRBJ2-4	TRBD2	TRBV6-2/TRBV6-3	TGTGCCACCACTAACCCTAGCGGGACCAAAAACATTCAGTACTTC	CATTNPSGTKNIQYF
many	16	TRBJ2-3	TRBD2	TRBV5-1	TGCGCCAGCAGCCTAGGACTAGCGGGAGTTGCAGATACGCAGTATTTT	CASSLGLAGVADTQYF
many	13	TRBJ2-3	-	TRBV5-1	TGCGCCAGCAGCTCTCTAGACACAGATACGCAGTATTTT	CASSSLDTDTQYF
many	13	TRBJ2-4	-	TRBV11-2	TGTGCCAGCAGCTTAGGCGGCGGAAACATTCAGTACTTC	CASSLGGGNIQYF
many	15	TRBJ1-5	-	TRBV28	TGTGCCAGCAGTTCCGCCGGGGCTCTTGGTCAGCCCCAGCATTTT	CASSSAGALGQPQHF
many	15	TRBJ2-1	TRBD1	TRBV7-3	TGTGCCAGCAGCTCGACAGGGCAGTCCTACAATGAGCAGTCCTTC	CASSSTGQSYNEQSF
many	13	TRBJ1-1	TRBD1	TRBV29-1	TGCAGCGTCCCAGGGGGCCTGAACACTGAAGCTTTCTTT	CSVPGGLNTEAFF
few	14	TRBJ1-2	TRBD1	TRBV10-3	TGTGCCATCAGTGAGTCGGACAGGCCCTATGGCTACACCTTC	CAISESDRPYGYTF
many	13	TRBJ1-1	-	TRBV20-1	TGCAGTGCTCGAACCAATTATGACACTGAAGCTTTCTTT	CSARTNYDTEAFF
-	14	TRBJ1-1	-	TRBV7-9	TGTGCCAGCAGCTTAGAGAGGGCCAGCACTGAAGCTTTCTTT	CASSLERASTEAFF
many	15	TRBJ2-3	-	TRBV2	TGTGCCAGCAGTGAAGGTGTCACAGAGACAGATACGCAGTATTTT	CASSEGVTETDTQYF
few	16	TRBJ2-1	TRBD2	TRBV4-1	TGCGCCAGCAGCCAAGCGGCTAGCGGGGGGTACAATGAGCAGTTCTTC	CASSQAASGGYNEQFF
-	15	TRBJ1-4	TRBD1	TRBV27	TGTGCCAGCCGAGGAAGCGTAGGGACAGGGGAAAAACTGTTTTTT	CASRGSVGTGEKLFF
many	15	TRBJ2-2	-	TRBV4-1	TGCGCCAGCAGCCAAGGGTGGAGGAAAGCCGGGGAGCTGTTTTTT	CASSQGWRKAGELFF
many	18	TRBJ2-1	TRBD2	TRBV7-3	TGTGCCAGCAGCTTTGGACTAGCGGGAGGGCTTTCCTACAATGAGCAGTTCTTC	CASSFGLAGGLSYNEQFF
-	15	TRBJ2-1	-	TRBV7-9	TGTGCCAGCAGCTTATCGGTCGGAGTCGTTAATGAGCAGTTCTTC	CASSLSVGVVNEQFF
few	16	TRBJ2-1	TRBD2	TRBV10-2	TGCGCCAGCGGGACTAGCGGGGGAAGCTCCTACAATGAGCAGTTCTTC	CASGTSGGSSYNEQFF
once	13	TRBJ2-5	-	TRBV5-1	TGCGCCGGCAGCTTCGGGGGGCTAGAGACCCAGTACTTC	CAGSFGGLETQYF
few	14	TRBJ1-1	TRBD1	TRBV29-1	TGCAGCGTGGCCACGACAGGGTTTGGAACTGAAGCTTTCTTT	CSVATTGFGTEAFF
few	14	TRBJ2-3	-	TRBV28	TGTGCCAGCAGTGCCCCGGGTGTGGGAGATACGCAGTATTTT	CASSAPGVGDTQYF
few	16	TRBJ1-5	-	TRBV5-5	TGTGCCAGCAGCCCCGACGGGCCGTATAGCAATCAGCCCCAGCATTTT	CASSPDGPYSNQPQHF
-	13	TRBJ2-2	-	TRBV18	TGTGCCAGCTCAACTCAGGAAACCGGGGAGCTGTTTTTT	CASSTQETGELFF
many	16	TRBJ2-3	TRBD1	TRBV28	TGTGCCAGCAGTTCTCGGGACAGGGGAGGCACAGATACGCAGTATTTT	CASSSRDRGGTDTQYF
many	13	TRBJ2-1	-	TRBV18	TGTGCCAGCTCACCAGGGCATATCGATGAGCAGTTCTTC	CASSPGHIDEQFF
few	16	TRBJ2-1	TRBD2	TRBV27	TGTGCCAGCAGTGTGCTAGCGGTTAGCTCCTACAATGAGCAGTTCTTC	CASSVLAVSSYNEQFF
many	16	TRBJ2-2	-	TRBV5-6	TGTGCCAGCGCTTTGTCAGGGGTTGGTGGCACCGGGGAGCTGTTTTTT	CASALSGVGGTGELFF
-	11	TRBJ1-1	-	TRBV20-1	TGCAGTGGGACTCAGGGCACTGAAGCTTTCTTT	CSGTQGTEAFF
many	14	TRBJ2-3	TRBD2	TRBV2	TGTGCCAGCAGTGGACTAGCTTACACAGATACGCAGTATTTT	CASSGLAYTDTQYF
-	14	TRBJ1-3	-	TRBV9	TGTGCCAGCAGCGAAGATATCTCTGGAAACACCATATATTTT	CASSEDISGNTIYF
many	15	TRBJ1-5	-	TRBV2	TGTGCCAGCAAAGGGGGTTGGGGAGCTAATCAGCCCCAGCATTTT	CASKGGWGANQPQHF
-	13	TRBJ1-1	-	TRBV19	TGTGCCAGTAGTTCTAAACGGAACACTGAAGCTTTCTTT	CASSSKRNTEAFF
few	16	TRBJ2-1	-	TRBV24-1	TGTGCCACCAGTGGAGGGACCTCGGCGGGTTACAATGAGCAGTTCTTC	CATSGGTSAGYNEQFF
many	14	TRBJ2-1	-	TRBV7-9	TGTGCCAGCAGCCAAACGGAACAGTACAATGAGCAGTTCTTC	CASSQTEQYNEQFF
-	12	TRBJ2-2	-	TRBV19	TGTGCCAGTAGTAATCTGACCGGGGAGCTGTTTTTT	CASSNLTGELFF
-	18	TRBJ2-5	TRBD2	TRBV19	TGTGCCAGTAGTATAGCCACTCGGACTAGCGGGAGATCGGAGACCCAGTACTTC	CASSIATRTSGRSETQYF
-	15	TRBJ1-1	-	TRBV4-1	TGCGCCAGCAGCCACGAGCAGGGACGGACCACTGAAGCTTTCTTT	CASSHEQGRTTEAFF
many	15	TRBJ2-1	-	TRBV3-1	TGTGCCAGCAGCCAAGCCGGGACGTACCACAATGAGCAGTTCTTC	CASSQAGTYHNEQFF
many	15	TRBJ1-1	TRBD1	TRBV28	TGTGCCAGCAGTTTGAGTGGGACAGGGGTAACTGAAGCTTTCTTT	CASSLSGTGVTEAFF
once	14	TRBJ2-7	-	TRBV9	TGTGCCAGCAGCGCCACGTCGGCTTTCGACGAGCAGTACTTC	CASSATSAFDEQYF
many	16	TRBJ2-5	TRBD2	TRBV3-1	TGTGCCAGCAGCCAAGATCGACTAGCGGGAAAAGAGACCCAGTACTTC	CASSQDRLAGKETQYF
many	12	TRBJ2-5	-	TRBV7-6	TGTGCCAGCAGCTCCCAAGGGGAGACCCAGTACTTC	CASSSQGETQYF
few	16	TRBJ2-7	TRBD2	TRBV3-1	TGTGCCAGCAGCCTCCCGGGCGGGAGTTACTCCTACGAGCAGTACTTC	CASSLPGGSYSYEQYF
-	13	TRBJ1-5	-	TRBV27	TGTGCCAGCAGGTCTGGCCGCAATCAGCCCCAGCATTTT	CASRSGRNQPQHF
many	15	TRBJ1-5	TRBD1	TRBV27	TGTGCCAGCAGTTTGAGGGACAGGGGTAGTCAGCCCCAGCATTTT	CASSLRDRGSQPQHF